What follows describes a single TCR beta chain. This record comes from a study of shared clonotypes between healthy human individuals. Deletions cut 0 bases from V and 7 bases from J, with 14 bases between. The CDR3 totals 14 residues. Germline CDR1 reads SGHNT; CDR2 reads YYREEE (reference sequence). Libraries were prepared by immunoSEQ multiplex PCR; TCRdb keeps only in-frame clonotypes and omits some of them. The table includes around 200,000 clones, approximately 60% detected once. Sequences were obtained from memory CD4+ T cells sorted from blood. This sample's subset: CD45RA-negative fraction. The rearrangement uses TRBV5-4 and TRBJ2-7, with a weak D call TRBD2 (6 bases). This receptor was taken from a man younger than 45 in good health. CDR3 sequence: CASSLASGVGEQYF. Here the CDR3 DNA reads TGTGCCAGCAGCTTGGCCTCGGGGGTCGGGGAGCAGTACTTC.